One sample yielded the 15 T cell receptor beta chains listed below, sequenced in a study of T cell clonotyping in hematopoietic cell transplantation. Using immunoSEQ multiplex PCR, the repertoire was profiled, and TCRdb retains in-frame clones only, with some absent. The sample has fewer than 70,000 clones, around 94% seen once; the top ten hold 1.6%. The specimen was peripheral blood mononuclear cells. All receptors derive from a man in his forties or fifties in good health. Some clones in this sample may be carry-over from other donors' samples.

J is TRBJ2-7 and V is TRBV10-3, with 12 positions matching TRBD2. CDR1 is ENHRY, CDR2 SYGVKD, per germline. This CDR3 has 18 amino acids. Trimming cost V 0 bases and J 6 bases; bases outside gene matches: 12. The CDR3 region has the DNA TGTGCCATCAGTGAGTCGTTGCTAGCGGGAGGGCCTCAGTGCGAGCAGTACTTC. Translation: CAISESLLAGGPQCEQYF.

V and J are TRBV5-8 and TRBJ1-5; D ambiguous. V was shortened by 5 bases and J by 2 bases, with 11 bases between the two germline ends. Germline V gene sequence: CDR1 SGHTS, CDR2 YDEGEE. This CDR3 is built from 14 residues. In DNA form, the CDR3 reads TGTGCCAGCAGTGCATTGCGGGGCAATCAGCCCCAGCATTTT. It translates to CASSALRGNQPQHF.

This rearrangement joins TRBV9 to TRBJ2-2; 12 positions agree with TRBD2. With 4 bases clipped from V and 7 bases from J, the junction kept 5 bases outside the gene matches. The CDR3 runs 15 residues. Germline CDR1 and CDR2: SGDLS and YYNGEE. CDR3 bases: TGTGCCAGCAGCTCGACTAGCGGGAGAATCGGGGAGCTGTTTTTT. Amino acid sequence: CASSSTSGRIGELFF.

The rearrangement links TRBV28 to TRBJ2-5; 8 bases match TRBD1. TRBJ2-7 explains the end of the DNA better; the J call may be wrong. From germline, CDR1 is MDHEN and CDR2 SYDVKM. The CDR3 has 14 amino acids. CDR3 amino acids: CASSLGQGTYEQYF. The CDR3 nucleotides are TGTGCCAGCAGTCTAGGACAGGGAACCTACGAGCAGTACTTC.

This rearrangement joins TRBV27 to TRBJ2-5; D may be TRBD1 or TRBD2 (5 bases each). Trimming took 5 bases from V and 7 from J, leaving 14 bases between them. The CDR3 contains 13 residues. CDR1 MNHEY and CDR2 SMNVEV come from the germline V gene (reference sequence). CDR3 nucleotides: TGTGCCAGCAGTCACCAGGGAGACGCGACCCAGTACTTC. Its protein is CASSHQGDATQYF.

V usage is TRBV7-9 and J usage is TRBJ2-7, with D perhaps matching TRBD1 or TRBD2 (5 bases each). The CDR3 totals 14 residues. Germline values: CDR1 SEHNR, CDR2 FQNEAQ (reference sequence). Deletions cut 1 base from V and 3 bases from J, with 10 bases between. The CDR3 coding sequence is TGTGCCAGCAGCTTAGGGGGGAACCGCTACGAGCAGTACTTC. This translates into CASSLGGNRYEQYF.

V usage is TRBV11-2 and J usage is TRBJ2-5; 7 nucleotides line up with TRBD2. The V gene end was trimmed by 0 bases and the J gene end by 5 bases; junction bases not matched to a gene: 9. Germline CDR1 and CDR2: SGHAT and FQNNGV. This CDR3 spans 16 amino acids. CDR3 sequence reads: CASSLEVGREDETQYF. Written as DNA, the CDR3 is TGTGCCAGCAGCTTAGAAGTGGGTCGGGAGGATGAGACCCAGTACTTC.

This chain joins TRBV14 and TRBJ2-7; 7 nucleotides align to TRBD1. This CDR3 region has 15 residues. Trimming at V came to 0 bases and at J to 3 bases, leaving 5 bases not matched to a gene. Per the germline V gene, CDR1 is SGHDN and CDR2 is FVKESK. CDR3 residues: CASSQEDRNFYEQYF. CDR3 nucleotide sequence: TGTGCCAGCAGCCAAGAGGACAGGAATTTCTACGAGCAGTACTTC. Full variable domain (outside the CDR3, taken from reference TRBV14 and TRBJ2-7): EAGVTQFPSHSVIEKGQTVTLRCDPISGHDNLYWYRRVMGKEIKFLLHFVKESKQDESGMPNNRFLAERTGGTYSTLKVQPAELEDSGVYFCASSQEDRNFYEQYFGPGTRLTVT.

The rearrangement links TRBV27 to TRBJ2-7; D is possibly TRBD1 (5 bases). This CDR3 spans 11 amino acids. V was shortened by 5 bases and J by 6 bases, with 8 bases between the two germline ends. The germline CDR1 and CDR2 sequences are MNHEY and SMNVEV (reference sequence). CDR3 protein: CASSQGREQYF. The DNA of the CDR3 is TGTGCCAGCAGTCAGGGCCGCGAGCAGTACTTC.

This chain uses TRBV28 with TRBJ2-4; TRBD2 is a possible D gene (5 bases). Deletions cut 3 bases from V and 0 bases from J, with 15 bases between. Germline CDR1 and CDR2: MDHEN and SYDVKM. The CDR3 is 17 amino acids. The CDR3 loop reads CASSFRGPGLAKNIQYF. Here the CDR3 DNA reads TGTGCCAGCAGTTTCCGAGGGCCGGGGTTAGCCAAAAACATTCAGTACTTC.

The rearrangement joins TRBV27 to TRBJ2-1, with 7 bases lining up with TRBD1. The V segment lost 5 bases and the J segment 7 bases; nucleotides outside the gene matches: 14. Germline assignment: CDR1 MNHEY and CDR2 SMNVEV (reference sequence). The CDR3 spans 16 residues. CDR3 in DNA: TGTGCCAGCAGTATCACGACAGGGACGGTTTTGAATGAGCAGTTCTTC. Translated, it gives CASSITTGTVLNEQFF.

The chain recombines TRBV5-6 with TRBJ1-1; no firm D call. Germline V gene data show CDR1 as SGHDT and CDR2 as YYEEEE. Trimming cost V 4 bases and J 5 bases, with 9 bases left between them. The CDR3 spans 12 residues. The CDR3 nucleotides are TGTGCCAGCAGCCCCAGGAGTACTGAAGCTTTCTTT. As protein: CASSPRSTEAFF.

This rearrangement joins TRBV4-1 to TRBJ2-3; D gene unclear. CDR1 and CDR2 from the germline V gene are MGHRA and YSYEKL. The CDR3 totals 16 residues. Trimming removed 4 bases from V and 7 bases from J, with 21 bases in between. The chain's CDR3 is CASSRQHGRSGNTQYF. The CDR3 DNA follows: TGCGCCAGCAGCCGTCAGCACGGACGCTCCGGAAATACGCAGTATTTT.

This chain links TRBV13 with TRBJ1-2, with a tentative D call TRBD1 (5 bases). V was shortened by 4 bases and J by 3 bases, with 15 bases between the two germline ends. Germline CDR1 PRHDT, CDR2 FYEKMQ (reference sequence). The CDR3 runs 15 residues. CDR3 bases: TGTGCCAGCAGCTACTTGTCAGGAGGGGACTATGGCTACACCTTC. It translates to CASSYLSGGDYGYTF.

V and J are TRBV28 and TRBJ2-6; 9 bases agree with TRBD1. The germline CDR1 and CDR2 sequences are MDHEN and SYDVKM. This CDR3 spans 19 amino acids. The V gene end was trimmed by 7 bases and the J gene end by 3 bases; junction bases not matched to a gene: 16. This CDR3 is CASNQIPGQGPYGANVLTF. The CDR3, as DNA: TGTGCCAGCAATCAGATTCCGGGACAGGGACCCTATGGGGCCAACGTCCTGACTTTC.